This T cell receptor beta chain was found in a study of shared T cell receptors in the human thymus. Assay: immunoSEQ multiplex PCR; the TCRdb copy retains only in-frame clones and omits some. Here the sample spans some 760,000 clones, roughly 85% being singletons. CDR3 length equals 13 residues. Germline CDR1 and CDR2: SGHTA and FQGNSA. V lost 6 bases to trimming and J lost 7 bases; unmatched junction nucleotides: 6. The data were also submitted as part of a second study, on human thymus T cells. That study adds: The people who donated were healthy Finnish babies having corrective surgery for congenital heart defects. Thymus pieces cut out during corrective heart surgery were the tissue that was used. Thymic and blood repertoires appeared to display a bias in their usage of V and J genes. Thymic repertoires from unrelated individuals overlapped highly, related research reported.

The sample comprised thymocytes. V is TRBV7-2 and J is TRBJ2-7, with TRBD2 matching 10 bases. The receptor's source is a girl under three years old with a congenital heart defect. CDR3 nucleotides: TGTGCCAGCAGAAGCGGGGGGGCAGGGGAGCAGTACTTC. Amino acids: CASRSGGAGEQYF.